This note documents a single T cell receptor beta chain sequence. Its antigen remains unidentified. The data were taken from a study of T cell repertoires in cytomegalovirus infection. Study-wide context: Matching HLA type and CMV infection were both indicated by public TCR beta signatures.

Points from the study as a whole: What dominated the ex vivo response were HLA-C-restricted CMV-specific TCR beta clonotypes.

MiXCR, run by TCRdb on the reads, gives a single entry per CDR3 protein. The sample records roughly 990,000 distinct CDR3 sequences, 30% to 40% being singletons. Material: cultured CD8+ T cells from PBMCs, obtained from culture after CMV antigen stimulation. The clonotype comes from a human donor in good health (CMV status not recorded). Some clones in this sample may be carry-over from other donors' samples.

This CDR3 reads CAISESGGRGNQPQHF. As DNA, the CDR3 is TGTGCCATCAGTGAGTCTGGCGGGAGAGGGAATCAGCCCCAGCATTTT. The chain links TRBV10-3 to TRBJ1-5, with D unresolved. V was shortened by 0 bases and J by 4 bases, with 13 bases between the two germline ends. This CDR3 comprises 16 residues. Looked up from germline, CDR1 is ENHRY and CDR2 is SYGVKD.